Sequencing of this T cell receptor beta chain was carried out in a study of T cell responses to AZD1222 COVID-19 vaccine. This clone has a single count. The antigen remains undetermined. Trimming stripped 3 bases from V and 4 bases from J, with 7 bases between. Germline loops: CDR1 SGHDT, CDR2 YYEEEE. The CDR3 length is 12 residues. Measured with immunoSEQ multiplex PCR; TCRdb has only the in-frame clones, and not every one. The sample carries about 130,000 clones, 88% recorded once. Study results and caveats: Repertoire sampling happened only post peak T cell response. Increased Spike-specific TCR breadth and depth were observed after two AZD1222 doses. Baseline serostatus was positive in only six AZD1222 recipients.

V is TRBV5-6 and J is TRBJ1-1; D is unclear. The receptor's source is an adult in good health. The input for sequencing was peripheral blood, taken on day 0 of MenACWY control vaccination. This CDR3 reads CASSWMGTEAFF. The CDR3 coding sequence is TGTGCCAGCAGCTGGATGGGCACTGAAGCTTTCTTT.